Shown below are 20 T cell receptor beta chains from a single sample sequenced in a study of beta chain features in type 1 diabetes. Points from the study as a whole: When Type 1 diabetes patients were examined, their TCRB CDR3s proved moderately but significantly shorter in all four CD4+ subsets.

Sequenced material consisted of expressed TCRB transcripts (all of the isolated RNA was reverse transcribed). Generated by immunoSEQ multiplex PCR, the TCRdb table keeps only in-frame clones and is missing some. The sample shows under 250,000 clones, roughly 13% of them seen only once. For these receptors, no antigen is known. The source material was naive CD4+ T cells from blood. Source of these receptors: a man aged 30 to 45 with type 1 diabetes.

The chain joins TRBV30 to TRBJ1-2; the match to TRBD1 covers 8 bases. Unmatched junction bases numbered 4, after V lost 5 bases and J lost 2 bases. The germline CDR1 and CDR2 sequences are GTSNPN and SVGIG (reference sequence). The length of the CDR3 is 13 residues. The CDR3 sequence: CAWWDRRNYGYTF. CDR3 bases: TGTGCCTGGTGGGACAGGCGCAACTATGGCTACACCTTC.

The chain carries TRBV18 and TRBJ1-1, with D uncertain. The CDR3 runs 15 residues. V was cut by 6 bases and J by 1 base, with 15 bases left in between. Germline assignment: CDR1 KGHSH and CDR2 LQKENI. The CDR3 here is CASSSSETWNTEAFF. The CDR3 DNA is TGTGCCAGCTCCTCGAGTGAGACTTGGAACACTGAAGCTTTCTTT.

CDR3 protein: CASSVEGTGLVAPSSYNEQFF. Here the CDR3 DNA reads TGTGCCAGCAGCGTAGAAGGGACAGGGTTGGTCGCCCCTAGCTCCTACAATGAGCAGTTCTTC. The V gene is TRBV9, the J gene TRBJ2-1, with 9 bases aligning to TRBD1. The germline V gene has CDR1 SGDLS and CDR2 YYNGEE. V gave up 0 bases and J gave up 0 bases; unmatched junction bases: 16. This CDR3 has 21 residues.

This clone came up a few times. Here the CDR3 DNA reads TGTGCCAGCAGGGGACAGATGAACACTGAAGCTTTCTTT. Protein product: CASRGQMNTEAFF. The chain links TRBV7-2 to TRBJ1-1, with 7 bases that match TRBD1. The CDR3 spans 13 residues. CDR1 is SGHTA and CDR2 is FQGNSA in the germline V gene. The V gene end was trimmed by 6 bases and the J gene end by 0 bases; junction bases not matched to a gene: 1.

The rearrangement uses TRBV5-1 and TRBJ2-3; D uncertain. The germline V and J ends were trimmed by 4 bases and 2 bases, with 8 bases remaining between them. The CDR3 has 13 residues. Germline CDR1 SGHRS, CDR2 YFSETQ. CDR3 DNA sequence: TGCGCCAGCAGCGAAACAACCACAGATACGCAGTATTTT. This encodes CASSETTTDTQYF.

This clone was seen more than once but under ten times. The chain joins TRBV9 to TRBJ1-3; unclear D gene. The CDR3 has 17 residues. V gave up 4 bases and J gave up 0 bases, with 17 bases separating them. CDR1 and CDR2 (germline): SGDLS, YYNGEE. The CDR3: CASSPDTRPSSGNTIYF. Here the CDR3 DNA reads TGTGCCAGCAGCCCAGACACCCGGCCGAGCTCTGGAAACACCATATATTTT.

The chain employs TRBV6-4 and TRBJ1-1; weak D call: TRBD1 (6 bases). Germline V lookup: CDR1 MRHNA, CDR2 SNTAGT. Trimming took 6 bases from V and 1 from J, leaving 9 bases between them. CDR3 length: 13 residues. This CDR3 reads CASRRQENTEAFF. The CDR3 region has the DNA TGTGCCAGCAGGAGACAGGAGAACACTGAAGCTTTCTTT.

The DNA for the CDR3 is TGCAGCGCCAGGGAGGGCTATGGCTACACCTTC. It codes for CSAREGYGYTF. This sequence joins TRBV29-1 and TRBJ1-2; D is perhaps TRBD1 (5 bases). V was clipped by 7 bases and J by 4 bases, with 10 bases between them. Looked up from germline, CDR1 is SQVTM and CDR2 is ANQGSEA. This CDR3 contains 11 residues.

As concerns this clone: This specimen includes other DNA sequences encoding the same CDR3. This chain links TRBV5-1 with TRBJ2-3; 8 bases fit TRBD2. J lost 0 bases, V lost 1 base, and 1 base had no gene match. CDR3 length: 15 residues. CDR1 is SGHRS and CDR2 is YFSETQ in the germline V gene. CDR3 DNA sequence: TGCGCCAGCAGCTTGACTAGCGGTAGCACAGATACGCAGTATTTT. Protein sequence: CASSLTSGSTDTQYF. Together with reference TRBV5-1 and TRBJ2-3, the CDR3 gives the full variable domain: KAGVTQTPRYLIKTRGQQVTLSCSPISGHRSVSWYQQTPGQGLQFLFEYFSETQRNKGNFPGRFSGRQFSNSRSEMNVSTLELGDSALYLCASSLTSGSTDTQYFGPGTRLTVL.

This clone has a handful of counts. V usage is TRBV18 and J usage is TRBJ1-5; 8 bases line up with TRBD1. V lost 3 bases and J lost 4; bases outside the gene matches: 2. The germline V gene encodes CDR1 KGHSH and CDR2 LQKENI. The CDR3 is 14 residues long. CDR3 amino acids: CASSPGTGNQPQHF. DNA of the CDR3: TGTGCCAGCTCACCCGGGACAGGAAATCAGCCCCAGCATTTT.

This clone appeared a few times. The rearrangement joins TRBV29-1 to TRBJ2-1; D not resolved. V shed 1 base and J shed 1 base, with 8 bases lying between them. Germline assignment: CDR1 SQVTM and CDR2 ANQGSEA. The CDR3 runs 14 residues. The CDR3 is CSVEAWQSYNEQFF. The CDR3 DNA sequence: TGCAGCGTTGAAGCGTGGCAGTCCTACAATGAGCAGTTCTTC.

This sequence joins TRBV5-1 and TRBJ2-5; possibly TRBD1 for D (6 bases). This CDR3 has 15 residues. V gave up 4 bases and J gave up 0 bases, with 13 bases separating them. The germline V gene has CDR1 SGHRS and CDR2 YFSETQ. DNA for the CDR3: TGCGCCAGCAGCGTTCTGGGACATAACCAAGAGACCCAGTACTTC. The encoded protein is CASSVLGHNQETQYF.

The sample holds a few counts of this clone. The chain is built from TRBV2 and TRBJ1-2; D unclear. This CDR3 comprises 12 residues. CDR1 is SNHLY, CDR2 FYNNEI, per germline. V lost 4 bases, J lost 4 bases, and 7 bases lay in between. As DNA, the CDR3 is TGTGCCAGCAGTGTCCTACCCTATGGCTACACCTTC. Amino acid sequence: CASSVLPYGYTF.

The CDR3 reads CASSPRGDAEQYF. In DNA, the CDR3 is TGTGCCAGCAGTCCCCGGGGGGATGCCGAGCAGTACTTC. The chain has TRBV27 and TRBJ2-7; 7 bases are shared with TRBD2. This CDR3 comprises 13 residues. CDR1 is MNHEY and CDR2 is SMNVEV in the germline V gene (reference sequence). Losses at the gene ends were 5 bases for V and 6 bases for J; bases not matched to a gene: 7.

This clone was seen more than once but under ten times. The chain is built from TRBV6-6 and TRBJ2-2, with 8 bases that match TRBD2. This CDR3 region has 14 residues. Germline loops: CDR1 MNHNY, CDR2 SVGAGI (reference sequence). The trim removed 8 bases at V and 5 bases at J, leaving 7 bases unmatched. CDR3 amino acids: CASREAGETGELFF. CDR3 DNA: TGTGCCAGCCGAGAAGCGGGAGAGACCGGGGAGCTGTTTTTT.

This clone was seen a few times. This chain connects TRBV10-3 to TRBJ2-1, with TRBD2 matching over 11 bases. Germline trimming cut 6 bases from V and 10 bases from J; bases unmatched to any gene: 14. Looked up from germline, CDR1 is ENHRY and CDR2 is SYGVKD. This CDR3 region has 16 residues. The chain's CDR3 is CAIRNHVAGGPPEQFF. The DNA of the CDR3 is TGTGCCATCAGGAACCACGTAGCGGGAGGGCCACCCGAGCAGTTCTTC.

This clone has just a few counts. The chain couples TRBV19 to TRBJ1-2, with a weak D call TRBD1 (5 bases). There are 11 residues in the CDR3. V lost 5 bases to trimming and J lost 7 bases, with 8 bases between them. The germline CDR1 and CDR2 sequences are LNHDA and SQIVND (reference sequence). In DNA, the CDR3 is TGTGCCAGTAGTTTCCAGGGTGGCTACACCTTC. It specifies CASSFQGGYTF.

This sequence joins TRBV2 and TRBJ2-7; tentatively, D is TRBD1 (6 bases). Germline V gene sequence: CDR1 SNHLY, CDR2 FYNNEI. Trimming left V 6 bases short and J 6 bases short, with 12 bases between. The CDR3 spans 12 residues. The CDR3 here is CASREQGREQYF. DNA for the CDR3: TGTGCCAGCAGAGAACAGGGTCGCGAGCAGTACTTC.

This sequence joins TRBV19 and TRBJ2-7; D possibly corresponds to TRBD1 (7 bases). The V end was cut by 10 bases, the J end by 6 bases, with 16 bases between. Germline CDR1 and CDR2: LNHDA and SQIVND (reference sequence). This CDR3 comprises 12 residues. The CDR3 DNA sequence: TGTGCCACCTCCGGGACAGCGGGCGAGCAGTACTTC. This translates into CATSGTAGEQYF.

The chain couples TRBV19 to TRBJ2-3; 9 bases agree with TRBD1. The germline gives CDR1 LNHDA, CDR2 SQIVND (reference sequence). The CDR3 sequence is 17 residues long. With V trimmed by 4 bases and J by 0 bases, 8 bases remained unmatched. CDR3 sequence: CASSNPIQGASTDTQYF. DNA of the CDR3: TGTGCCAGTAGTAACCCTATACAGGGGGCTAGCACAGATACGCAGTATTTT.